This entry lists 4 T cell receptor beta chains sequenced from one sample in a study of cytotoxic CD8 clonotypes in ibrutinib-treated CLL. Here immunoSEQ multiplex PCR was the method, and the copy in TCRdb shows in-frame clones only, minus some. The sample records roughly 180,000 clones, around 72% being singletons. The sample in question was PBMCs, obtained after 24 months of ibrutinib treatment. These receptor sequences come from a human donor with chronic lymphocytic leukemia.

The genes are TRBV5-1 and TRBJ2-5; 9 nucleotides match TRBD1. The CDR3 sequence is 16 residues long. Germline loops: CDR1 SGHRS, CDR2 YFSETQ. V trimming: 0 bases; J trimming: 5 bases; junction bases outside the gene matches: 8. Here the CDR3 reads CASSLDRQTGGETQYF. The CDR3 nucleotides read TGCGCCAGCAGCTTGGATCGACAGACAGGGGGGGAGACCCAGTACTTC.

This chain joins TRBV11-2 and TRBJ1-2, with D possibly being TRBD1 (5 bases). V was pared by 5 bases and J by 7 bases, with 14 bases between. Germline lookup yields CDR1 SGHAT and CDR2 FQNNGV. CDR3 length equals 13 residues. The CDR3: CASSTGDVAGYTF. In DNA form, the CDR3 reads TGTGCCAGCAGCACCGGGGACGTAGCTGGCTACACCTTC.

The CDR3 is CASSLASGTYNEQFF. The CDR3 nucleotides read TGTGCCAGCAGCTTAGCTAGCGGGACCTACAATGAGCAGTTCTTC. This chain links TRBV7-8 with TRBJ2-1; 8 positions agree with TRBD2. Germline V lookup: CDR1 SGHVS, CDR2 FQNEAQ. V shed 0 bases, J shed 2 bases, and the junction held 0 bases outside the gene matches. The CDR3 has 15 amino acids.

There are a few counts of this clone. The CDR3, as DNA: TGTGCCAGCAGCTTAGATCCCGGGTTTCGGGCTGAAGCTTTCTTT. Its translation: CASSLDPGFRAEAFF. The rearrangement links TRBV5-8 to TRBJ1-1; D remains unclear. The CDR3 length is 15 residues. Germline CDR1 is SGHTS and CDR2 is YDEGEE. The V gene lost 2 bases and the J gene lost 6 bases, with 17 bases spanning the gap.